This TCR beta chain was sequenced for a study of early stage breast cancer tumors. The CDR3 totals 13 residues. Germline-derived CDR1 and CDR2 are SGHTS and YDEGEE. V dropped 0 bases and J dropped 6; count of bases not matched to a gene: 2. Assay used: immunoSEQ multiplex PCR; TCRdb lists only in-frame clones, some missing. The sample consists of 45,000 to 50,000 clones, approximately 83% of them appearing once. Study-level findings and limits: Commonly generated sequences made up most enriched TCRB sequences shared between patients. Bulk DNA sequencing of unsorted cells missed chain pairing and markers.

Comments on this clone: The antigen is not known.

The sample comprised blood. This sequence was found in a person aged 45 to 59 with breast cancer. V and J are TRBV5-8 and TRBJ1-1; 7 nucleotides align to TRBD1. The CDR3 DNA is TGTGCCAGCAGCTTGGCCAGGGGGTCTGAAGCTTTCTTT. Translation gives CASSLARGSEAFF.